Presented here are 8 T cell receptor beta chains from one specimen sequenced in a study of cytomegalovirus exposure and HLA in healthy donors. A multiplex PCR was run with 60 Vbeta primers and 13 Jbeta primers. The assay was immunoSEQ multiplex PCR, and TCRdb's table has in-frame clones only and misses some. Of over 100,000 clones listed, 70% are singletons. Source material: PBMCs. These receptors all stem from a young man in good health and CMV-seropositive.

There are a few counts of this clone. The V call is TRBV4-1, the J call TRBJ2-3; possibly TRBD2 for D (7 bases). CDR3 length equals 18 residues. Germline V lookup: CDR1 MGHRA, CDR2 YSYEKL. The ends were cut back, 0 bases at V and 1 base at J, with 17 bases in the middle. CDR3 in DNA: TGCGCCAGCAGCCAAGATAGGGGGGGAAGGGTGGGCACAGATACGCAGTATTTT. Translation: CASSQDRGGRVGTDTQYF.

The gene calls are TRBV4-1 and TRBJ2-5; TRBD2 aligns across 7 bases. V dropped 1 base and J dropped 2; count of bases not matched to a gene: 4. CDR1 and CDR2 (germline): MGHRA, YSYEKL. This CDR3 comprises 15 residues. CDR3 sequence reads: CASSQVGGSQETQYF. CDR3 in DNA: TGCGCCAGCAGCCAAGTGGGGGGGAGTCAAGAGACCCAGTACTTC.

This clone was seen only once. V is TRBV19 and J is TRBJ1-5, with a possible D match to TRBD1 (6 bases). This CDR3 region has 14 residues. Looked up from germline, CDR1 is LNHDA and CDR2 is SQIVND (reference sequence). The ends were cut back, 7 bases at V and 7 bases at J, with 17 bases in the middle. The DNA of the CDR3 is TGTGCCAGTACCGGGGGGCAGGTAGGCCAGCCCCAGCATTTT. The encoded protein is CASTGGQVGQPQHF.

This chain's CDR3 is CASSGTGSYGYEQYF. The CDR3 DNA is TGTGCCAGCAGTGGGACAGGCTCTTATGGGTACGAGCAGTACTTC. V gene TRBV6-5 combines with J gene TRBJ2-7; 8 bases map to TRBD1. The germline gives CDR1 MNHEY, CDR2 SVGAGI. V shed 5 bases, J shed 4 bases, and the junction held 10 bases outside the gene matches. The CDR3 spans 15 residues.

The CDR3 DNA follows: TGCGCCAGCAGCCAAAGCGGTCATTACAATGAGCAGTTCTTC. This codes for CASSQSGHYNEQFF. The chain couples TRBV4-3 to TRBJ2-1; possibly TRBD2 for D (5 bases). CDR3 length: 14 amino acids. Per germline, CDR1 LGHNA and CDR2 YSLEER. V lost 2 bases to trimming and J lost 4 bases, with 9 bases between them.

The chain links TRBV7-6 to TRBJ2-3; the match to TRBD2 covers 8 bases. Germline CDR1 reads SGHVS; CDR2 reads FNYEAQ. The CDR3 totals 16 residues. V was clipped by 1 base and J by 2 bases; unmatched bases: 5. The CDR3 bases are TGTGCCAGCAGCTTAGGAGCGGGAGAGAACACAGATACGCAGTATTTT. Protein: CASSLGAGENTDTQYF.

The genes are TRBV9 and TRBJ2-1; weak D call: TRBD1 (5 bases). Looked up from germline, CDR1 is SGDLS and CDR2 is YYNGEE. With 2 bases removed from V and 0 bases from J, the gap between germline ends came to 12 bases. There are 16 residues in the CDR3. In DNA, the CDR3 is TGTGCCAGCAGCGTTTTCCAGGGCAGCTCCTACAATGAGCAGTTCTTC. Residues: CASSVFQGSSYNEQFF. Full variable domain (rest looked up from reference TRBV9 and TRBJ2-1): DSGVTQTPKHLITATGQRVTLRCSPRSGDLSVYWYQQSLDQGLQFLIQYYNGEERAKGNILERFSAQQFPDLHSELNLSSLELGDSALYFCASSVFQGSSYNEQFFGPGTRLTVL.

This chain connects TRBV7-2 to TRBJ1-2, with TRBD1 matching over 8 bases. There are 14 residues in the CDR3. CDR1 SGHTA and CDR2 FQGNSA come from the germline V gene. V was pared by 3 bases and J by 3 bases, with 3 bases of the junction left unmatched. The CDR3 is CASSFGTGDYGYTF. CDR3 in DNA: TGTGCCAGCAGCTTCGGGACAGGTGACTATGGCTACACCTTC.